This T cell receptor beta chain stems from a study of shared clonotypes between healthy human individuals. The wider study: For every donor, three CD4 naive, three CD4 memory, two CD8 naive and one CD8 memory plates were used.

Data came from immunoSEQ multiplex PCR; TCRdb stores just in-frame clones and leaves some out. Altogether millions of clones are present, approximately 90% being singletons, with the ten largest covering 0.14%. General study points: The naive CD4 repertoires of a few donors were compared, and roughly 5.1% of clonotypes were shared. Having only a few donors restricted how much genetic and exposure-history diversity was captured.

Points on this clone: Its antigen remains unknown.

Trimming left V 2 bases short and J 0 bases short, with 13 bases between. Germline lookup yields CDR1 KGHSH and CDR2 LQKENI. The CDR3 extends over 16 amino acids. The TCR comes from a man aged 18 to 30 in good health. The rearrangement joins TRBV18 to TRBJ1-1; D possibly corresponds to TRBD1 (5 bases). The sequenced sample was naive CD4+ T cells sorted from blood. As for subset: CD45RA+ positively selected. The CDR3 loop reads CASSPINSDMNTEAFF. The CDR3 bases are TGTGCCAGCTCACCAATCAACTCGGACATGAACACTGAAGCTTTCTTT.